This TCR beta chain was documented in a study of monozygotic twins with inflammatory bowel disease. TCRdb reprocessed the 5' RACE reads and keeps a single row for each CDR3 protein, giving no DNA. The sample's table shows 400,000 to 500,000 distinct CDR3 sequences. CDR1 is SGHRS and CDR2 is YFSETQ in the germline V gene. This CDR3 has 13 amino acids. The V gene is TRBV5-1, the J gene TRBJ2-5. The sample comprised blood. The sequence was collected from a human donor with ulcerative colitis or Crohn's disease, or a healthy co-twin of an affected twin (not recorded which). CDR3 in amino acids: CASSESKQETQYF.